The 27 T cell receptor beta chains below all came from one sample that was sequenced in a study of a mutant IDH1 vaccine in newly diagnosed glioma. Measured with immunoSEQ multiplex PCR; TCRdb has only the in-frame clones, and not every one. Of 40,000 or so clones listed, approximately 72% were seen once; the top ten hold 5.3%. For these TCRs, the target antigens are not known. Sample time point: week 23, last vaccination. Every single dose of the vaccine, 300 ug of mutant IDH1 20-mer peptide, came with topical imiquimod. Specimen: PBMCs, collected from a glioma patient whose treatment included an IDH1 peptide vaccine. Receptors originate from a man aged 50 to 59 with glioma.

V gene TRBV9 combines with J gene TRBJ2-1; D may be TRBD2 (7 bases). Germline CDR1 and CDR2: SGDLS and YYNGEE. The CDR3 is 15 amino acids. Trimming took off 4 bases at V and 6 bases at J, with 17 bases between the two ends. The CDR3 nucleotides are TGTGCCAGCAGCTCCCACGTGGGGGGGGCCAATGAGCAGTTCTTC. This translates into CASSSHVGGANEQFF. Full variable domain (outside the CDR3, taken from reference TRBV9 and TRBJ2-1): DSGVTQTPKHLITATGQRVTLRCSPRSGDLSVYWYQQSLDQGLQFLIQYYNGEERAKGNILERFSAQQFPDLHSELNLSSLELGDSALYFCASSSHVGGANEQFFGPGTRLTVL.

This chain connects TRBV10-3 to TRBJ1-3; D gene unclear. The CDR3 totals 18 residues. Germline V gives CDR1 ENHRY, CDR2 SYGVKD. V lost 5 bases, J lost 8 bases, and 28 bases lay in between. The CDR3 DNA reads as TGTGCCATCAGTTCACGACCTCTCCGCGGGCCAATTGCGGACACCATATATTTT. Encoded protein: CAISSRPLRGPIADTIYF.

V gene TRBV5-4 combines with J gene TRBJ2-5; the D gene is possibly TRBD2 (5 bases). The CDR3 sequence is 18 residues long. CDR1 and CDR2 from the germline V gene are SGHNT and YYREEE (reference sequence). Trimming took 0 bases from V and 1 from J, leaving 19 bases between them. CDR3 coding DNA: TGTGCCAGCAGCTTGGTGGGAAGAGGAAGCGGCTCCCAAGAGACCCAGTACTTC. Encoded protein: CASSLVGRGSGSQETQYF.

This chain links TRBV5-1 with TRBJ2-2; the D is unclear. Between the trimmed V and J ends, which lost 0 bases and 8 bases, there was a span of 8 bases. Germline V gene data show CDR1 as SGHRS and CDR2 as YFSETQ. This CDR3 has 13 amino acids. The CDR3 region has the DNA TGCGCCAGCAGCTTGGAATGGGCTGGGGAGCTGTTTTTT. Amino acids: CASSLEWAGELFF.

CDR3 sequence (DNA): TGTGCCAGCAGCTTAGAGGGCCCTGACAGGAAAATCTACGAGCAGTACTTC. This encodes CASSLEGPDRKIYEQYF. The chain employs TRBV7-6 and TRBJ2-7; the D gene is possibly TRBD1 (6 bases). CDR1 is SGHVS, CDR2 FNYEAQ, per germline. Trimming took 1 base from V and 3 from J, leaving 19 bases between them. The CDR3 is 17 residues long. Looking up the rest from reference TRBV7-6 and TRBJ2-7 gives the full variable domain: GAGVSQSPRYKVTKRGQDVALRCDPISGHVSLYWYRQALGQGPEFLTYFNYEAQQDKSGLPNDRFSAERPEGSISTLTIQRTEQRDSAMYRCASSLEGPDRKIYEQYFGPGTRLTVT.

The table lists this clone with a few counts. The chain has TRBV10-3 and TRBJ1-2; unclear D gene. Trimming removed 4 bases from V and 6 bases from J, with 9 bases in between. The V gene's germline CDR1 is ENHRY and CDR2 SYGVKD. The CDR3 consists of 12 residues. Written as DNA, the CDR3 is TGTGCCATCAGTGGGGAAGAAGATGGCTACACCTTC. This translates into CAISGEEDGYTF.

CDR3 residues: CASSQASAVEREQYF. CDR3 DNA: TGCGCCAGCAGCCAAGCCTCAGCGGTGGAAAGGGAGCAGTACTTC. The chain has TRBV4-1 and TRBJ2-7, with D possibly TRBD2 on 5 matching bases. There are 15 residues in the CDR3. The germline V and J ends were trimmed by 1 base and 7 bases, with 17 bases remaining between them. CDR1 is MGHRA and CDR2 is YSYEKL in the germline V gene.

This clone came up once. CDR3 amino acids: CASRGTGETEAFF. CDR3 DNA sequence: TGTGCCAGCAGGGGGACAGGGGAAACTGAAGCTTTCTTT. The gene calls are TRBV2 and TRBJ1-1; TRBD1 aligns across 10 bases. CDR3 length equals 13 residues. The trim removed 6 bases at V and 5 bases at J, leaving 3 bases unmatched. Germline CDR1 is SNHLY and CDR2 is FYNNEI.

This clone was recorded only once. The chain carries TRBV13 and TRBJ2-6; a weak D match, TRBD2 (6 bases). In germline, CDR1 is PRHDT, CDR2 FYEKMQ (reference sequence). The CDR3 loop spans 15 amino acids. Between the trimmed V and J ends, which lost 2 bases and 2 bases, there was a span of 7 bases. CDR3 in amino acids: CASSLTGAGANVLTF. In DNA form, the CDR3 reads TGTGCCAGCAGCTTAACGGGGGCTGGGGCCAACGTCCTGACTTTC.

This clone was detected only a few times. The DNA of the CDR3 is TGTGCCAGCAGCAGCGTGGACAGGGGAGCTTTCTTT. Its protein product is CASSSVDRGAFF. The chain joins TRBV28 to TRBJ1-1, with 9 bases matching TRBD1. The trim removed 6 bases at V and 10 bases at J, leaving 6 bases unmatched. CDR3 length equals 12 residues. CDR1 is MDHEN and CDR2 is SYDVKM in the germline V gene.

CDR3 residues: CASRNGQDSYEQYF. DNA for the CDR3: TGTGCCAGCAGAAACGGACAGGACTCCTACGAGCAGTACTTC. The V call is TRBV7-9, the J call TRBJ2-7; TRBD1 matches 7 bases. Unmatched junction bases numbered 5, after V lost 6 bases and J lost 0 bases. Germline V gene lookup returns CDR1 SEHNR and CDR2 FQNEAQ (reference sequence). CDR3 length equals 14 residues. Drawing the rest from reference TRBV7-9 and TRBJ2-7, the complete variable domain is DTGVSQNPRHKITKRGQNVTFRCDPISEHNRLYWYRQTLGQGPEFLTYFQNEAQLEKSRLLSDRFSAERPKGSFSTLEIQRTEQGDSAMYLCASRNGQDSYEQYFGPGTRLTVT.

The chain has TRBV19 and TRBJ2-1; 7 bases are shared with TRBD1. The CDR3 contains 13 residues. Trimming took 3 bases from V and 4 from J; bases not matched to a gene: 0. Germline loops: CDR1 LNHDA, CDR2 SQIVND (reference sequence). This CDR3 reads CASSMGQYNEQFF. The CDR3 nucleotides are TGTGCCAGTAGTATGGGACAGTACAATGAGCAGTTCTTC. Combining the CDR3 with reference TRBV19 and TRBJ2-1 gives the whole variable domain DGGITQSPKYLFRKEGQNVTLSCEQNLNHDAMYWYRQDPGQGLRLIYYSQIVNDFQKGDIAEGYSVSREKKESFPLTVTSAQKNPTAFYLCASSMGQYNEQFFGPGTRLTVL.

In nucleotides, the CDR3 is TGTGCCAGCAGTCGGGACAGGGACACAGATACGCAGTATTTT. Translating gives CASSRDRDTDTQYF. This sequence joins TRBV2 and TRBJ2-3; 9 nucleotides line up with TRBD1. Germline V gene data show CDR1 as SNHLY and CDR2 as FYNNEI. V dropped 5 bases and J dropped 2; count of bases not matched to a gene: 2. The CDR3 covers 14 residues.

This chain links TRBV2 with TRBJ1-6, with D maybe TRBD1 (5 bases). Germline V gene sequence: CDR1 SNHLY, CDR2 FYNNEI. With 5 bases removed from V and 14 bases from J, the gap between germline ends came to 22 bases. The CDR3 is made up of 15 amino acids. CDR3 loop: CASSWKETVMFTLHF. Written as DNA, the CDR3 is TGTGCCAGCAGTTGGAAGGAGACAGTTATGTTCACCCTCCACTTT.

The rearrangement joins TRBV7-9 to TRBJ2-3; possibly TRBD2 for D (6 bases). CDR1 and CDR2 from the germline V gene are SEHNR and FQNEAQ (reference sequence). The CDR3 extends over 15 amino acids. Between the trimmed V and J ends, which lost 5 bases and 0 bases, there was a span of 12 bases. CDR3 in amino acids: CASSRDGTSTDTQYF. The CDR3 DNA reads as TGTGCCAGCAGCCGAGACGGGACTAGCACAGATACGCAGTATTTT.

This clone has a single count. The V gene is TRBV5-4, the J gene TRBJ2-2; 15 nucleotides align to TRBD2. The CDR3 has 17 amino acids. With 5 bases clipped from V and 5 bases from J, the junction kept 7 bases outside the gene matches. Looked up from germline, CDR1 is SGHNT and CDR2 is YYREEE (reference sequence). The CDR3 sequence: CASSWTSGGAATGELFF. The CDR3, as DNA: TGTGCCAGCAGTTGGACTAGCGGGGGGGCCGCGACCGGGGAGCTGTTTTTT.

This chain joins TRBV2 and TRBJ1-5; D not certain. Between the trimmed V and J ends, which lost 1 base and 0 bases, there was a span of 10 bases. The CDR3 has 16 amino acids. Germline V gene data show CDR1 as SNHLY and CDR2 as FYNNEI. This CDR3 reads CASSEGAFFSNQPQHF. The CDR3 DNA follows: TGTGCCAGCAGTGAAGGGGCCTTTTTTAGCAATCAGCCCCAGCATTTT.

The chain is built from TRBV5-6 and TRBJ2-2; D may be TRBD2 (7 bases). V lost 5 bases and J lost 6, with 20 bases in between. In germline, CDR1 is SGHDT, CDR2 YYEEEE. This CDR3 region has 16 residues. CDR3 sequence: CASSPQAGALSGELFF. The CDR3 DNA reads TGTGCCAGCAGTCCCCAGGCGGGGGCCTTATCCGGGGAGCTGTTTTTT.

This clone was seen a handful of times. Here the CDR3 reads CASSQTGQGAEAFF. DNA of the CDR3: TGTGCCAGCAGCCAGACTGGACAGGGCGCTGAAGCTTTCTTT. The V call is TRBV14, the J call TRBJ1-1, with 8 positions matching TRBD1. Germline-derived CDR1 and CDR2 are SGHDN and FVKESK. J was trimmed by 6 bases and V by 3 bases; bases with no gene match: 6. This CDR3 is 14 amino acids long.

This clone was counted between two and nine times. Sequence at one end of the junction differs from germline and may be a read error. The rearrangement uses TRBV4-1 and TRBJ2-1; D may be TRBD1 or TRBD2 (5 bases each). Germline-derived CDR1 and CDR2 are MGHRA and YSYEKL. This CDR3 contains 11 residues. CDR3 sequence: CASSQSGSRVF. The CDR3 nucleotides are TGCGCCAGCAGCCAATCTGGGAGCAGGGTCTTC.

The V and J genes are TRBV18 and TRBJ2-7; D call uncertain. The V and J ends lost 2 bases and 6 bases respectively, with 11 bases between them. Germline V CDR1 and CDR2: KGHSH, LQKENI. CDR3 size: 13 residues. CDR3 coding DNA: TGTGCCAGCTCACCAAGTATGGATGGCGAGCAGTACTTC. This codes for CASSPSMDGEQYF.

The genes are TRBV14 and TRBJ2-5, with 8 bases identical to TRBD1. Germline loops: CDR1 SGHDN, CDR2 FVKESK. V shed 4 bases, J shed 4 bases, and the junction held 5 bases outside the gene matches. The CDR3 runs 14 residues. CDR3 loop: CASSLTGGVETQYF. The CDR3 nucleotides read TGTGCCAGCAGCCTAACAGGGGGTGTAGAGACCCAGTACTTC.

J is TRBJ1-4 and V is TRBV5-3, with D unclear. TRBV5-3 is an open reading frame whose function is uncertain. The CDR3 is made up of 18 amino acids. V lost 2 bases and J 7 bases, leaving 24 bases between the germline ends. The CDR3, as DNA: TGTGCCAGAAGCTTCCCCCATCGTCCAATCAATTCGGGTGAAAAACTGTTTTTT. Translation: CARSFPHRPINSGEKLFF.

The chain uses TRBV2 and TRBJ1-4; the match to TRBD1 covers 9 bases. Germline V lookup: CDR1 SNHLY, CDR2 FYNNEI. Trimming removed 6 bases from V and 3 bases from J; junction bases left unmatched: 2. The CDR3 totals 14 residues. CDR3 loop: CASSRDRANEKLFF. DNA of the CDR3: TGTGCCAGCAGCCGGGACAGGGCTAATGAAAAACTGTTTTTT.

The rearrangement links TRBV6-1 to TRBJ1-5; no clear D gene. This CDR3 is 15 amino acids long. V was pared by 3 bases and J by 3 bases, with 12 bases between. The germline gives CDR1 MNHNS, CDR2 SASEGT. CDR3 loop: CASSDNPRNNQPQHF. In nucleotides, the CDR3 is TGTGCCAGCAGTGACAACCCCCGGAACAATCAGCCCCAGCATTTT.

This clone was found once. The chain has TRBV4-1 and TRBJ1-5, with D unclear. CDR1 is MGHRA, CDR2 YSYEKL, per germline. Trimming pared 0 bases from V and 9 bases from J, leaving 15 bases between. The CDR3 sequence is 15 residues long. In DNA form, the CDR3 reads TGCGCCAGCAGCCAAGATCGGAACAGCGGATGGCCCCAGCATTTT. Protein: CASSQDRNSGWPQHF.

This clone occurred many times. The chain carries TRBV4-1 and TRBJ1-5, with D unclear. V gave up 4 bases and J gave up 1 base, with 14 bases separating them. Per germline, CDR1 MGHRA and CDR2 YSYEKL. This CDR3 is 16 amino acids long. In DNA, the CDR3 is TGCGCCAGCAGCCTACAGCCAAGCCCAAGCAATCAGCCCCAGCATTTT. Amino acid sequence: CASSLQPSPSNQPQHF.